These 20 T cell receptor beta chains were all obtained from the same sample, sequenced in a study of blood T cells in healthy people across ages. Then a second PCR, running roughly 6 to 12 cycles, was carried out with a sample-barcoded 5' primer and a J-beta primer mix. In TCRdb, the 5' RACE reads were re-called with MiXCR into one record per CDR3 protein. The top ten clones hold 15% to 20% of a sample with around 900,000 distinct CDR3 sequences, about 30% of them seen once. The sample consisted of blood. Receptors were obtained from a woman older than 75 in good health.

This clonotype turned up a few times. V gene TRBV24-1 combines with J gene TRBJ2-3; D might be TRBD2 (6 bases). Per the germline V gene, CDR1 is KGHDR and CDR2 is SFDVKD. The germline V and J ends were trimmed by 3 bases and 4 bases, with 16 bases remaining between them. The CDR3 contains 16 residues. The CDR3 is CATSDLRDLGPDTQYF. The CDR3 region has the DNA TGTGCCACCAGTGATCTCAGGGACTTAGGCCCAGATACGCAGTATTTT.

This clonotype was seen at least ten times. The chain combines TRBV14 with TRBJ2-7; no definite D call. Germline CDR1 SGHDN, CDR2 FVKESK. Trimming shortened V by 2 bases and J by 5 bases, and 10 bases separated the two germline ends. This CDR3 is 13 amino acids long. The CDR3 DNA reads as TGTGCCAGCAGCCAATTAGGGAACCACGAGCAGTACTTC. This encodes CASSQLGNHEQYF.

As for this clonotype: At one boundary the junction diverges from the germline segment, which might be a read error. The J gene is TRBJ1-5, the V gene TRBV12-3 or TRBV12-4, with TRBD1 matching 9 bases. CDR3 length: 16 amino acids. The CDR3 nucleotides are TGTGCCAGCAGTTTAGTAGAAACAGGGGGCGGGGAACCCCGGCATTTT. Encoded protein: CASSLVETGGGEPRHF.

This clonotype was observed a handful of times. The CDR3, as DNA: TGTGCCAGCTCAATACAGACAGGGCTGTACTACGAGCAGTACTTC. Protein: CASSIQTGLYYEQYF. J is TRBJ2-5 and V is TRBV6-5, with 7 positions matching TRBD1. The closer fit of TRBJ2-7 to the DNA end suggests the J call may be wrong. Germline V gene lookup returns CDR1 MNHEY and CDR2 SVGAGI. The CDR3 runs to 15 residues.

This chain joins TRBV7-3 and TRBJ2-1; 11 bases fit TRBD2. The junction had 6 bases not matched to a gene; V was cut back by 5 bases and J by 9 bases. Germline-derived CDR1 and CDR2 are SGHTA and FQGTGA. This CDR3 region has 14 residues. CDR3 in DNA: TGTGCCAGCAGCCTTAGCGGGGGGGTTGGTGAGCAGTTCTTC. Its translation is CASSLSGGVGEQFF. The whole variable domain, filled in from reference TRBV7-3 and TRBJ2-1, reads GAGVSQTPSNKVTEKGKYVELRCDPISGHTALYWYRQSLGQGPEFLIYFQGTGAADDSGLPNDRFFAVRPEGSVSTLKIQRTERGDSAVYLCASSLSGGVGEQFFGPGTRLTVL.

This clonotype was counted ten times or more. This sequence joins TRBV20-1 and TRBJ1-1, with TRBD1 as a possible D gene (5 bases). Deletions cut 6 bases from V and 1 base from J, with 15 bases between. The CDR3 contains 14 residues. Germline CDR1 reads DFQATT; CDR2 reads SNEGSKA (reference sequence). The CDR3 spells CSASPGHRNTEAFF. The CDR3 DNA sequence: TGCAGTGCGAGCCCCGGACATAGGAACACTGAAGCTTTCTTT.

This clonotype has a handful of counts. The chain recombines TRBV7-2 with TRBJ1-5; TRBD1 matches at 7 bases. CDR1 SGHTA and CDR2 FQGNSA come from the germline V gene. V was clipped by 1 base and J by 4 bases; unmatched bases: 4. The CDR3 extends over 15 amino acids. The CDR3 region is CASSLVEGANQPQHF. The CDR3, as DNA: TGTGCCAGCAGCTTAGTAGAGGGGGCGAATCAGCCCCAGCATTTT.

The CDR3 region is CATSRQKGKQYF. CDR3 DNA: TGTGCCACCAGTCGACAGAAGGGCAAGCAGTACTTC. V usage is TRBV24-1 and J usage is TRBJ2-7; the D gene is possibly TRBD1 (5 bases). This CDR3 contains 12 residues. The germline gives CDR1 KGHDR, CDR2 SFDVKD. Trimming took off 6 bases at V and 8 bases at J, with 13 bases between the two ends.

The chain links TRBV3-1 to TRBJ1-1; 7 bases agree with TRBD1. In germline, CDR1 is LGHDT, CDR2 YNNKEL (reference sequence). The CDR3 covers 14 residues. With V trimmed by 4 bases and J by 4 bases, 6 bases remained unmatched. The CDR3: CASSPVWDSTEAFF. Here the CDR3 DNA reads TGTGCCAGCAGCCCCGTTTGGGACAGCACTGAAGCTTTCTTT.

This clonotype was found once. The chain carries TRBV19 and TRBJ2-5; 7 nucleotides line up with TRBD1. CDR1 and CDR2 from the germline V gene are LNHDA and SQIVND (reference sequence). The CDR3 spans 14 residues. With 6 bases clipped from V and 11 bases from J, the junction kept 15 bases outside the gene matches. In DNA form, the CDR3 reads TGTGCCAGTAGCCAGGGGGTGCAGAAGAATGAGCAGTACTTC. Translating it yields CASSQGVQKNEQYF.

This clonotype was counted a single time. This chain connects TRBV12-3 or TRBV12-4 to TRBJ2-1, with D possibly called TRBD1 or TRBD2 (5 bases each). Trimming stripped 1 base from V and 7 bases from J, with 8 bases between. The CDR3 extends over 13 amino acids. CDR3 sequence reads: CASSLGDENEQFF. The CDR3 DNA is TGTGCCAGCAGTTTAGGGGACGAAAATGAGCAGTTCTTC.

The chain carries TRBV12-3 or TRBV12-4 and TRBJ2-3; possible D gene TRBD2, 6 bases. Trimming cost V 6 bases and J 0 bases, with 16 bases left between them. This CDR3 is built from 16 residues. The CDR3 region is CASSQAFSGSTDTQYF. The DNA of the CDR3 is TGTGCCAGCAGCCAAGCGTTTAGCGGAAGCACAGATACGCAGTATTTT.

This clonotype was picked up a small number of times. This may come from a read error, since a much larger clone is one base off. The CDR3 is CASSSGLSTDAQYF. The DNA for the CDR3 is TGTGCCAGCAGCTCTGGCCTCAGCACAGATGCGCAGTATTTT. The V call is TRBV12-3 or TRBV12-4, the J call TRBJ2-3; D is uncertain. There are 14 residues in the CDR3.

The V gene is TRBV12-3 or TRBV12-4, the J gene TRBJ1-2; TRBD1 is a possible D gene (6 bases). The CDR3 is 17 amino acids. V lost 6 bases to trimming and J lost 8 bases, with 28 bases between them. CDR3 amino acids: CASSARRAGQGIGGYTF. The CDR3 bases are TGTGCCAGCAGCGCGCGAAGGGCGGGTCAGGGGATCGGGGGCTACACCTTC.

The rearrangement uses TRBV20-1 and TRBJ2-1, with D perhaps TRBD2 (5 bases). Trimming cost V 5 bases and J 1 base, with 21 bases left between them. The CDR3 sequence is 17 residues long. Germline V gives CDR1 DFQATT, CDR2 SNEGSKA (reference sequence). In DNA form, the CDR3 reads TGCAGTGCTGAGGGCCTAAAAAGCGCGACTTCCTACAATGAGCAGTTCTTC. This encodes CSAEGLKSATSYNEQFF.

A few counts support this clonotype. This chain links TRBV12-3 or TRBV12-4 with TRBJ2-5; no clear D gene. This CDR3 contains 14 residues. The germline V and J ends were trimmed by 5 bases and 2 bases, with 12 bases remaining between them. The CDR3 here is CASSALRTQETQYF. DNA for the CDR3: TGTGCCAGCAGTGCCCTTAGAACTCAAGAGACCCAGTACTTC.

A word on this clonotype: The CDR3 carries no conserved terminal phenylalanine or tryptophan, so it likely arises from a read error. This chain joins TRBV6-5 and TRBJ1-5; 8 nucleotides agree with TRBD1. Trimming at V came to 6 bases and at J to 0 bases, leaving 4 bases not matched to a gene. This CDR3 contains 15 residues. Germline CDR1 and CDR2: MNHEY and SVGAGI. The CDR3 sequence is CASSPGGFSNQPQHL. In DNA, the CDR3 is TGTGCCAGCAGCCCAGGGGGCTTTAGCAATCAGCCCCAGCATTTG.

About this clonotype: With a much larger clone just one base away, this may be a read error. The rearrangement joins TRBV29-1 to TRBJ2-7; D might be TRBD1 or TRBD2, each matching 5 bases. V was pared by 2 bases and J by 7 bases, with 21 bases between. Germline CDR1 is SQVTM and CDR2 is ANQGSEA. This CDR3 has 15 residues. CDR3 protein: CSVEIGRGPYNEQYF. CDR3 DNA: TGCAGCGTTGAAATCGGCCGGGGACCCTACAATGAGCAGTACTTC.

Notes on this clonotype: A much larger clone differs by one base, so this may be a read error. The J gene is TRBJ2-1, the V gene TRBV14; possible D gene TRBD2, 6 bases. Germline V gene data show CDR1 as SGHDN and CDR2 as FVKESK. The CDR3 contains 16 residues. CDR3 DNA sequence: TGTGCCAGCAACCAAGTGAGAAGCGGGCGCTACAATGAGCAGTTCTTC. Translation gives CASNQVRSGRYNEQFF.

This rearrangement joins TRBV20-1 to TRBJ2-3; TRBD2 matches 10 bases. CDR3 length: 18 residues. CDR1 and CDR2 from the germline V gene are DFQATT and SNEGSKA (reference sequence). Trimming at V came to 0 bases and at J to 5 bases, leaving 14 bases not matched to a gene. The CDR3, as DNA: TGCAGTGCTAGAGATATTAGGAACAGCGGGAGGGCCGGAGATACGCAGTATTTT. Translating gives CSARDIRNSGRAGDTQYF.